Below are 5 T cell receptor beta chains sequenced from a single sample in a study of T-cell memory formation after mild COVID-19. TCRdb re-called the 5' RACE reads through MiXCR, storing one row per CDR3 protein. The sample yields about 49,000 distinct CDR3 sequences, roughly 27% seen once. Sequencing was done on a sample of PBMCs or a T cell subset sorted from them (not recorded which). The source of these receptors is a man aged 18 to 30 who had mild COVID-19 (a few samples of this study predate the infection). Cell type and time point are not known.

This clonotype was counted between two and nine times. The CDR3 nucleotides are TGTGCCAGCAGGAACGAGGGACAGGGGTTCCACGAGCAGTACGTC. Protein: CASRNEGQGFHEQYV. This chain joins TRBV6-5 and TRBJ2-7; 10 bases fit TRBD1. The CDR3 is made up of 15 amino acids. Germline CDR1 reads MNHEY; CDR2 reads SVGAGI. The V and J ends lost 6 bases and 5 bases, in that order; junction bases with no gene match: 10.

This clonotype was counted a few times. The chain uses TRBV6-2 or TRBV6-3 and TRBJ2-1; 7 bases agree with TRBD1. Trimming at V came to 3 bases and at J to 6 bases, leaving 8 bases not matched to a gene. The germline V gene has CDR1 MNHEY and CDR2 SVGEGT. The CDR3 covers 15 residues. CDR3 amino acids: CASSYLQGQVNEQFF. CDR3 in DNA: TGTGCCAGCAGTTATTTACAGGGGCAGGTCAATGAGCAGTTCTTC.

This clonotype was found a few times. The V call is TRBV11-2, the J call TRBJ2-1; possible D gene TRBD2, 5 bases. With 5 bases removed from V and 2 bases from J, the gap between germline ends came to 16 bases. The CDR3 spans 16 residues. Germline V gene sequence: CDR1 SGHAT, CDR2 FQNNGV. Written as DNA, the CDR3 is TGTGCCAGCAGCCCTAATCTGGACTCTCCCTACAATGAGCAGTTCTTC. This sequence encodes CASSPNLDSPYNEQFF.

This clonotype was counted ten times or more. The V gene is TRBV20-1, the J gene TRBJ2-7; D uncertain. The CDR3 runs 14 residues. Deletions cut 3 bases from V and 6 bases from J, with 18 bases between. Germline loops: CDR1 DFQATT, CDR2 SNEGSKA (reference sequence). This chain's CDR3 is CSARVPGVAREQYF. CDR3 nucleotides: TGCAGTGCTAGGGTTCCCGGTGTGGCCCGCGAGCAGTACTTC.

The chain combines TRBV4-1 with TRBJ1-5; D unclear. This CDR3 is 15 amino acids long. V lost 4 bases and J 6 bases, leaving 16 bases between the germline ends. Per germline, CDR1 MGHRA and CDR2 YSYEKL. In nucleotides, the CDR3 is TGCGCCAGCAGCCTTTCGGCACAGCCGGGTCAGCCCCAGCATTTT. Encoded protein: CASSLSAQPGQPQHF.